The clone carrying this T cell receptor (beta chain) was picked up a small number of times. This specimen belongs to a study of beta chain features in type 1 diabetes. The CDR3 contains 15 residues. Germline CDR1 reads LGHNA; CDR2 reads YSLEER. V dropped 3 bases and J dropped 4; count of bases not matched to a gene: 5. Of the isolated RNA, all was reverse transcribed, and so the sequenced material was expressed TCRB transcripts. Produced via immunoSEQ multiplex PCR; TCRdb's table is partial and in-frame only. The sample includes 300,000 to 350,000 clones, roughly a fifth of them seen just once. The receptor's source is a woman younger than 35 in good health. The specimen was naive CD4+ T cells from blood. The V and J genes are TRBV4-3 and TRBJ1-4; 7 bases match TRBD1. As DNA, the CDR3 is TGCGCCAGCAGCCATCCAGACAGGGATAATGAAAAACTGTTTTTT. Its translation is CASSHPDRDNEKLFF.